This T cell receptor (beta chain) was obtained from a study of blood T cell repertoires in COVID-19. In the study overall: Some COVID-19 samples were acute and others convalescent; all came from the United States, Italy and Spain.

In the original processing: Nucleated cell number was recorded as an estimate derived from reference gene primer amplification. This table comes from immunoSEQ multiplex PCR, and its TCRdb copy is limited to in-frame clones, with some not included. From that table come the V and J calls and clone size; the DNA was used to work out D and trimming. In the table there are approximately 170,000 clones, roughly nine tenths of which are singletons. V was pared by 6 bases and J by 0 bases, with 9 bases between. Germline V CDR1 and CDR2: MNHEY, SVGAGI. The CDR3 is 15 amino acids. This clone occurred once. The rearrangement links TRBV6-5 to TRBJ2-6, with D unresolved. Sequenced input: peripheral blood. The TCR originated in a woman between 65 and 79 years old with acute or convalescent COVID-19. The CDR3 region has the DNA TGTGCCAGCAGCAGAACACCCTCTGGGGCCAACGTCCTGACTTTC. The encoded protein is CASSRTPSGANVLTF.